This is a list of T cell receptor beta chains from one sample in a study of patients and donors after allogeneic stem cell transplantation. A single record per CDR3 protein comes from TCRdb applying MiXCR to the RT-PCR reads. Among 70,000 to 100,000 distinct CDR3 sequences, 4% to 5% were seen once, and the ten largest hold less than 3%. Source material: blood, either unsorted or a sorted T cell fraction (not recorded which). These receptors came from a human donor who was either an allogeneic HSCT recipient or a stem cell or donor lymphocyte infusion donor (not recorded which). It is not recorded whose cells these are; they may come from a transplant donor. Both conserved end residues are part of each CDR3. The D gene is left open where the match is weak. A row's size may be missing; if present it is once, few, many or a size class.

V	D	size	J	DNA	CDR3
TRBV7-3	.	many	TRBJ1-1	TGTGCCAGCAGCTTAAACCACGGGGGGACTGAAGCTTTCTTT	CASSLNHGGTEAFF
TRBV27	.	many	TRBJ1-6	TGTGCCAGCAGCCGGGGGATAAGCTCGCCCCTCCACTTT	CASSRGISSPLHF
TRBV7-3	TRBD1	many	TRBJ2-7	TGTGCCAGCAGCCCCGGACAGGGGGTTATGTACGAGCAGTACTTC	CASSPGQGVMYEQYF
TRBV4-2	.	many	TRBJ1-2	TGTGCCAGCAGCCAAGTTGGGTCTCATGGCTACACCTTC	CASSQVGSHGYTF
TRBV19	.	many	TRBJ2-2	TGTGCCAGTATGGCGTTCGAGAACACCGGGGAGCTGTTTTTT	CASMAFENTGELFF
TRBV6-1	TRBD1	.	TRBJ2-7	TGTGCCAGCAGCGCCCCTGGGACAGCCGAGCAGTACTTC	CASSAPGTAEQYF
TRBV4-1	.	few	TRBJ1-4	TGCGCCAGCAGCCCCGACAGTGGACGAGAAAAACTGTTTTTT	CASSPDSGREKLFF
TRBV29-1	TRBD1	many	TRBJ2-5	TGCAGCGCCAGAACCGGGACAGGTCAACAAGAGACCCAGTACTTC	CSARTGTGQQETQYF
TRBV7-2	.	.	TRBJ1-5	TGTGCCAGCACCTTGGGGAGTGGCAATCAGCCCCAGCATTTT	CASTLGSGNQPQHF
TRBV6-1	.	many	TRBJ2-1	TGTGCCAGCAGTGTTCTGGGTCCGGGGGACGGGGACCCGCAGTTCTTC	CASSVLGPGDGDPQFF
TRBV20-1	.	many	TRBJ1-5	TGCAGTGCCCCTCCGGCAGGGATCAATCAGCCCCAGCATTTT	CSAPPAGINQPQHF
TRBV12-3/TRBV12-4	.	many	TRBJ2-1	TGTGCCAGCAGTGGACCCCTCGCTAACAATGAGCAGTTCTTC	CASSGPLANNEQFF
TRBV5-4	TRBD1	.	TRBJ2-2	TGTGCCAGCAGCTCCCGGGACAGGGCGACCGGGGAGCTGTTTTTT	CASSSRDRATGELFF
TRBV29-1	.	many	TRBJ1-1	TGCAGCGTCCTACCATGGGGAACTGAAGCTTTCTTT	CSVLPWGTEAFF
TRBV9	.	few	TRBJ1-2	TGTGCCAGCAGCATTGAACAGGGTGGCTACACCTTC	CASSIEQGGYTF
TRBV15	.	.	TRBJ1-4	TGTGCCACCAGCGGCCGAAGGGCGTTGGGTGAAAAACTGTTTTTT	CATSGRRALGEKLFF
TRBV12-3/TRBV12-4	TRBD2	few	TRBJ2-7	TGTGCCAGCAGTTCAATAGCGGGAGGGCGGGACGAGCAGTACTTC	CASSSIAGGRDEQYF
TRBV5-1	.	.	TRBJ2-6	TGCGCCAGCAGCACGGGACCCTCGAGGGGGGCCAACGTCCTGACTTTC	CASSTGPSRGANVLTF
TRBV20-1	.	many	TRBJ2-5	TGCAGTGCTAGAAATAGGCGGGGAGAAGAGACCCAGTACTTC	CSARNRRGEETQYF
TRBV9	TRBD1	many	TRBJ1-5	TGTGCCAGCAGCCCCCGGGACAGTAGCAATCAGCCCCAGCATTTT	CASSPRDSSNQPQHF
TRBV4-1	.	many	TRBJ2-1	TGCGCCAGCAGCCAAGAAAGTCAGAATTCCTACAATGAGCAGTTCTTC	CASSQESQNSYNEQFF
TRBV20-1	.	many	TRBJ1-1	TGCAGTGCTAGAGGGGGACGGAAGAACACTGAAGCTTTCTTT	CSARGGRKNTEAFF
TRBV12-3/TRBV12-4	TRBD1	.	TRBJ1-1	TGTGCCAGCAGGCAGACAGGGATGAACACTGAAGCTTTCTTT	CASRQTGMNTEAFF
TRBV4-1	.	many	TRBJ2-3	TGCGCCAGCAGCCAAGATCGGGCGTGGGCGGCAGATACGCAGTATTTT	CASSQDRAWAADTQYF
TRBV12-3/TRBV12-4	TRBD1	many	TRBJ1-1	TGTGCCAGCAGAGCCGGGACAGGGGGAGCTTTCTTT	CASRAGTGGAFF
TRBV20-1	TRBD1	many	TRBJ1-1	TGCAGTGCTCGACAGGGCGGTGGGAACACTGAAGCTTTCTTT	CSARQGGGNTEAFF
TRBV20-1	.	many	TRBJ2-3	TGCAGTGCTAGGGGGCCACACACAGATACGCAGTATTTT	CSARGPHTDTQYF
TRBV11-3	.	few	TRBJ2-1	TGTGCCAGCAGCCAAAGTGGTTACAATGAGCAGTTCTTC	CASSQSGYNEQFF
TRBV28	TRBD2	many	TRBJ2-7	TGTGCCAGCAGTTTTAATGGGAGGGCCCATTACGAGCAGTACTTC	CASSFNGRAHYEQYF
TRBV27	TRBD2	few	TRBJ2-1	TGTGCCAGCAGTTCGGGACTAGCGGGAGAAAGGTTGGAGTTCTTC	CASSSGLAGERLEFF
TRBV19	.	many	TRBJ2-4	TGTGCCACCTCCACCGGATGGGGAGCGACCGCGAACATTCAGTACTTC	CATSTGWGATANIQYF
TRBV5-1	.	many	TRBJ2-3	TGCGCCAGCAGCTTGGCCGGACGGGGTTTCACAGATACGCAGTATTTT	CASSLAGRGFTDTQYF
TRBV7-9	.	many	TRBJ2-5	TGTGCCAGCAGCCGACTAGTGTCAGAGACCCAGTACTTC	CASSRLVSETQYF
TRBV5-1	.	many	TRBJ2-2	TGCGCCAGCAGCTTGGGTCCGCGGCAGGGGAACACCGGGGAGCTGTTTTTT	CASSLGPRQGNTGELFF
TRBV18	.	.	TRBJ2-4	TGTGCCAGCTCACCAGGGGTAGCCAAAAACATTCAGTACTTC	CASSPGVAKNIQYF
TRBV7-9	TRBD2	.	TRBJ2-3	TGTGCCAGCAGCTTAGCAGCGGGAGTAGATACGCAGTATTTT	CASSLAAGVDTQYF
TRBV19	TRBD2	many	TRBJ2-1	TGTGCCAGTAACCTAGCGGGGGGATACAATGAGCAGTTCTTC	CASNLAGGYNEQFF
TRBV2	.	many	TRBJ1-6	TGTGCCAGCAGTGAGACAACGGATAATTCACCCCTCCACTTT	CASSETTDNSPLHF
TRBV25-1	.	many	TRBJ2-7	TGTGCCAGCAGGAAGGGGGGGGGTTACGAGCAGTACTTC	CASRKGGGYEQYF
TRBV6-5	TRBD1	many	TRBJ1-1	TGTGCCAGCAGTTACGGGACAGCCACTGAAGCTTTCTTT	CASSYGTATEAFF
TRBV30	.	many	TRBJ2-7	TGTGCCTGGAGTGTAAGCAGGGCGGGCGAGCAGTACTTC	CAWSVSRAGEQYF
TRBV14	.	many	TRBJ1-2	TGTGCCAGCAGCCAAGAACGGGTACCGGGCGATGGCTACACCTTC	CASSQERVPGDGYTF
TRBV10-1	TRBD1	many	TRBJ2-2	TGCGCCAGCGGCCCGGGACAGGGGTACGGGGAGCTGTTTTTT	CASGPGQGYGELFF
TRBV20-1	.	many	TRBJ1-6	TGCAGTGCTAGAGGGGCAGTGGCAACCTATAATTCACCCCTCCACTTT	CSARGAVATYNSPLHF
TRBV4-1	.	many	TRBJ2-3	TGCGCCAGCAGCCAACCCACCTCTAGCCCTACGCAGTATTTT	CASSQPTSSPTQYF
TRBV9	TRBD1	many	TRBJ1-6	TGTGCCAGCAGCCCATCAGGACAGGTTCGCGATTCACCCCTCCACTTT	CASSPSGQVRDSPLHF
TRBV27	TRBD1	many	TRBJ1-1	TGTGCCAGCAGGATACAGGGGGCCACTGAAGCTTTCTTT	CASRIQGATEAFF
TRBV29-1	.	many	TRBJ2-5	TGCAGCGTCCCGGGACAATGGGAGACCCAGTACTTC	CSVPGQWETQYF
TRBV19	TRBD1	many	TRBJ1-2	TGTGCCAGTAGTATGCCGACAGGGGCGACTAACTATGGCTACACCTTC	CASSMPTGATNYGYTF
TRBV6-5	TRBD1	many	TRBJ1-1	TGTGCCAGCAGTTCCAACAACAGACCGACAGGGCCCACTGAAGCTTTCTTT	CASSSNNRPTGPTEAFF
TRBV7-8	.	.	TRBJ2-7	TGTGCCAGCAGCTTGAATTGGCAGACCTACGAGCAGTACTTC	CASSLNWQTYEQYF
TRBV5-1	.	many	TRBJ2-2	TGCGCCAGCAGCTTGGATGCAGGGGTCCCCGGGGAGCTGTTTTTT	CASSLDAGVPGELFF
TRBV7-2	TRBD1	few	TRBJ2-3	TGTGCCAGCAGCTTTGGGACAGGGGATACGCAGTATTTT	CASSFGTGDTQYF
TRBV29-1	TRBD1	many	TRBJ1-2	TGCAGCGTTGTCGGGGACAGCGGCTATGGCTACACCTTC	CSVVGDSGYGYTF
TRBV20-1	.	many	TRBJ2-2	TGCAGTGCTAGCTCAGGTGCGAACACCGGGGAGCTGTTTTTT	CSASSGANTGELFF
TRBV5-1	.	many	TRBJ2-1	TGCGCCAGCAGCGTGGGACGTGGTGAGCAGTTCTTC	CASSVGRGEQFF
TRBV4-1	TRBD2	few	TRBJ2-1	TGCGCCACGCGGGGGTACTACAATGAGCAGTTCTTC	CATRGYYNEQFF